This T cell receptor beta chain originates from a study of T cell repertoires in cytomegalovirus infection. In regard to this clonotype: Its antigen is undetermined.

One entry per CDR3 protein, called by TCRdb with MiXCR from the reads. The profile shows 570,000 or so distinct CDR3 sequences, around two fifths of them singletons. CDR3 length equals 14 residues. Trimming cost V 5 bases and J 1 base, with 11 bases left between them. The germline V gene encodes CDR1 SEHNR and CDR2 FQNEAQ (reference sequence). This TCR derives from a human donor in good health (CMV status not recorded). Some clones in this sample may be carry-over from other donors' samples. Source: cultured PBMCs, taken from culture after CMV antigen stimulation. The rearrangement links TRBV7-9 to TRBJ1-2, with D uncertain. In DNA, the CDR3 is TGTGCCAGCAGCCCGCAGTCCTATAACTATGGCTACACCTTC. Encoded protein: CASSPQSYNYGYTF.